This T cell receptor beta chain was sequenced in a study of radiation and T cells in renal cell carcinoma. Documented treatment: 15 Gy SBRT to primary tumor, nephrectomy 4 weeks later. As regards this clone: Antigen specificity is unknown.

This CDR3 comprises 12 residues. Trimming cost V 4 bases and J 6 bases; bases outside gene matches: 3. Germline CDR1 and CDR2: SGHNT and YYREEE (reference sequence). Only in-frame clones appear in the TCRdb table, and some are missing; sequencing was by immunoSEQ multiplex PCR. The sample has 10,000 to 15,000 clones; around a third are singletons. Overall study findings and caveats: Intratumoral heterogeneity was not captured in these roughly 1 g regions.

Material: tumor tissue, obtained from a patient whose treatment included radiotherapy and nephrectomy. The chain joins TRBV5-4 to TRBJ1-1; 7 bases agree with TRBD1. The clonotype was recovered from a man between 60 and 75 years old with renal cell carcinoma. CDR3 sequence: CASSETGAEAFF. The DNA for the CDR3 is TGTGCCAGCAGCGAAACAGGGGCTGAAGCTTTCTTT.